The clone carrying this TCR beta chain was seen a handful of times. Its antigen remains unknown. The record originates from a study of T cells in Graves' hyperthyroidism and ophthalmopathy. Study-wide results and limits: With a median lead of approximately six months before onset, the model predicted ophthalmopathy.

CDR3 length: 16 residues. Trimming stripped 5 bases from V and 4 bases from J, with 17 bases between. Germline V CDR1 and CDR2: SGHVS, FQNEAQ. Clinical symptoms, serum thyroxine, TRAb, thyroid ultrasound and orbital computed tomography informed diagnoses. TCR beta CDR3 regions were amplified from RNA transcripts. TCR CDR3 underwent first-round RT-PCR with the HTBI primer set. TCRdb re-analysed the multiplex PCR reads in MiXCR, keeping a single row per CDR3 protein. This table has about 700,000 distinct CDR3 sequences, 40% to 55% appearing once. The chain links TRBV7-8 to TRBJ1-4; the D is unclear. Sequenced: peripheral blood or thyroid tissue (not recorded which). The clonotype was recovered from an adult man with Graves' disease, either hyperthyroidism or ophthalmopathy (not recorded which). The CDR3 reads CASSPEPGFRNEKLFF. The CDR3 DNA reads as TGTGCCAGCAGCCCGGAACCGGGTTTTCGTAATGAAAAACTGTTTTTT.